This entry concerns a single T cell receptor beta chain. Its antigen is not identified. Naive CD8 cells lacked CD45RO, underwent positive selection for CCR7 and left out terminally differentiated effector memory CD45RA+ cells. The record originates from a study of shared clonotypes between healthy human individuals. Study-level findings and limits: It was the non-shared clonotypes that had lower generation probabilities than clonotypes shared by all four donors. In general, naive subsets displayed greater estimated richness than memory subsets did.

Trimming took off 2 bases at V and 1 base at J, with 12 bases between the two ends. The CDR3 spans 15 residues. Looked up from germline, CDR1 is MNHNY and CDR2 is SVGAGI (reference sequence). Clones were sequenced by immunoSEQ multiplex PCR, and TCRdb holds only the in-frame ones, with some missing. The sample records some 1,900,000 clones, about 94% being singletons. The chain employs TRBV6-6 and TRBJ2-7; tentative D call: TRBD2 (6 bases). The sequence derives from a man younger than 30 in good health. Sequences were obtained from naive CD8+ T cells sorted from blood. The CDR3 coding sequence is TGTGCCAGCAGTTACCTCCGGGACTTTTCCTACGAGCAGTACTTC. This codes for CASSYLRDFSYEQYF.